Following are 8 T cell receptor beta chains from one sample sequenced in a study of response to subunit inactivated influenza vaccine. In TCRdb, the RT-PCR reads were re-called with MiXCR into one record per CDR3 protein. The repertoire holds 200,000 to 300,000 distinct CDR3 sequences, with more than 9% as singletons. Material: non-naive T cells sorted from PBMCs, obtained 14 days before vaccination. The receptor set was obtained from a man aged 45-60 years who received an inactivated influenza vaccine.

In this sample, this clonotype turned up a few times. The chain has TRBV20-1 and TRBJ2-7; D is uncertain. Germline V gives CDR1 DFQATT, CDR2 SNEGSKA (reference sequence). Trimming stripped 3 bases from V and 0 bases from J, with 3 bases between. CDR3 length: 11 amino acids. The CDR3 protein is CSASVSYEQYF. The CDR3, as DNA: TGCAGTGCTAGCGTCTCCTACGAGCAGTACTTC.

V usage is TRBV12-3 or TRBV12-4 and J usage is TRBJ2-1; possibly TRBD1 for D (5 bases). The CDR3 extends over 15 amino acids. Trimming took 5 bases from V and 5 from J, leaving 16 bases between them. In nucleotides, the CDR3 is TGTGCCAGCAGTAAGGGGCGGTTGGGTAACAATGAGCAGTTCTTC. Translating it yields CASSKGRLGNNEQFF.

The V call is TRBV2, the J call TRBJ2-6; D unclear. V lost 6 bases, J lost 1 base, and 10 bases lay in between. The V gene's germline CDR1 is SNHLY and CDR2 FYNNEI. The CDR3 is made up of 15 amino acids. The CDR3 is CASRRTESGANVLTF. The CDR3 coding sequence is TGTGCCAGCAGGAGGACGGAATCTGGGGCCAACGTCCTGACTTTC.

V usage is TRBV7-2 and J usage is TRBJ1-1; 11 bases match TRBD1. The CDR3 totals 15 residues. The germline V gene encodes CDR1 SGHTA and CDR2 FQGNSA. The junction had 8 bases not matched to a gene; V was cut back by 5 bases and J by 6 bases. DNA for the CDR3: TGTGCCAGCAGCCTGAGGACAGGGGGCACGGCTGAAGCTTTCTTT. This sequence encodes CASSLRTGGTAEAFF.

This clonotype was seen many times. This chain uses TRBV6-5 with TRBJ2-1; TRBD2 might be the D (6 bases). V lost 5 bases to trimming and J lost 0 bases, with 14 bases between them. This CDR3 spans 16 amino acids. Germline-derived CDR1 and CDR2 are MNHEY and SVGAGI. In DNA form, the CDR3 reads TGTGCCAGCAGTCAGGCTTTTAGCGGCTCCTACAATGAGCAGTTCTTC. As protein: CASSQAFSGSYNEQFF.

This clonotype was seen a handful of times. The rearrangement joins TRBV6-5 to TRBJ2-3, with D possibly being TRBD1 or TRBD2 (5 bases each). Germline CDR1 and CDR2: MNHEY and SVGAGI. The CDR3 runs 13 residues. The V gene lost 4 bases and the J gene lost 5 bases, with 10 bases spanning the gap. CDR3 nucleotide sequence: TGTGCCAGCAGTTTGGGGGATGAAGATACGCAGTATTTT. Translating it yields CASSLGDEDTQYF.

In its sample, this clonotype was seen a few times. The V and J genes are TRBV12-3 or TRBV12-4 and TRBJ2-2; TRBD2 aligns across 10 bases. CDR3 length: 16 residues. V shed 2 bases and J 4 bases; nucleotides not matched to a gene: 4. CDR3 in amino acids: CASSLSSGGTTGELFF. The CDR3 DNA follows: TGTGCCAGCAGTTTATCTAGCGGGGGAACCACCGGGGAGCTGTTTTTT.

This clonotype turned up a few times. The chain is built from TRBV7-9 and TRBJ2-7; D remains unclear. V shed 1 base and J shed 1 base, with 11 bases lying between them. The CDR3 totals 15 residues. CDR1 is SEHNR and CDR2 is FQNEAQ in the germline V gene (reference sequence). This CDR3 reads CASSLGPSQSYEQYF. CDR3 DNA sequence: TGTGCCAGCAGCTTAGGCCCCTCGCAGTCCTACGAGCAGTACTTC.